The entry below describes one T cell receptor (beta chain). As yet, its antigen is unknown. This specimen belongs to a study of CXCR3-negative and CXCR3-positive naive CD8 T cells. This CDR3 is built from 17 residues. Looked up from germline, CDR1 is DFQATT and CDR2 is SNEGSKA (reference sequence). General observations from the study: Relative to CXCR3-negative naive cells, CXCR3-positive naive cells had more hydrophobic TRB CDR3s.

With UMI labels, 5' RACE was used to prepare the TRB cDNA libraries. TCRdb re-called the 5' RACE reads, yielding one record per CDR3 amino acid sequence without DNA. This table holds tens of thousands of distinct CDR3 sequences. The sequencing sample was made of naive CXCR3- CD8+ T cells from blood. Subset indicated: CD45RO-CCR7+CD27+CD95- naive CD8+ T cells lacking CXCR3 (TNR3-). The V gene is TRBV20-1, the J gene TRBJ2-3; TCRdb returns TRBD2, unconfirmable since there is no DNA. This sequence originates from a human donor in good health. Some clones in this sample may be carry-over from other donors' samples. The CDR3 sequence: CSARKASGGPSTDTQYF.